One T cell receptor beta chain is described in this entry. This table comes from immunoSEQ multiplex PCR, and its TCRdb copy is limited to in-frame clones, with some not included. The profile shows around 2.1 million clones, approximately 96% of them singletons. The data derive from a study of shared clonotypes between healthy human individuals. Study background: Donors had three CD4 naive, three CD4 memory, two CD8 naive and one CD8 memory plate apiece.

This CDR3 has 16 amino acids. J was trimmed by 4 bases and V by 1 base; bases with no gene match: 6. Germline CDR1 and CDR2: SGHAT and FQNNGV. What was sequenced was naive CD4+ T cells sorted from blood. The subset here: CD45RA+ positively selected. This chain links TRBV11-2 with TRBJ2-5; 10 nucleotides agree with TRBD2. The clonotype comes from a man between 18 and 35 years old in good health. The CDR3 here is CASSLGASGSGETQYF. The DNA for the CDR3 is TGTGCCAGCAGCTTAGGGGCTAGCGGGAGTGGAGAGACCCAGTACTTC.